This entry lists 3 T cell receptor beta chains sequenced from one sample in a study of blood T cell repertoires in COVID-19. Assay used: immunoSEQ multiplex PCR; TCRdb lists only in-frame clones, some missing. The profile covers 250,000 to 300,000 clones, with 86% appearing a single time and 10% to 15% taken by the ten largest. The specimen sequenced was peripheral blood. The receptors were gathered from a woman under 40 with COVID-19, enrolled during active disease.

The chain has TRBV6-5 and TRBJ1-3, with D tentatively TRBD1 (5 bases). CDR1 is MNHEY, CDR2 SVGAGI, per germline. The CDR3 contains 15 residues. Trimming removed 2 bases at V and 2 bases at J, with 10 bases between. The CDR3 nucleotides are TGTGCCAGCAGTTACAGGGGTCGCACTGGAAACACCATATATTTT. Its translation: CASSYRGRTGNTIYF.

In its sample, this clone was seen once. The chain uses TRBV3-1 (or the pseudogene TRBV3-2) and TRBJ2-6; 15 nucleotides line up with TRBD2. V was pared by 5 bases and J by 0 bases, with 2 bases of the junction left unmatched. Germline values: CDR1 LGHDT, CDR2 YNNKEL (reference sequence). CDR3 length: 18 amino acids. The CDR3 here is CASSGTSGGLSGANVLTF. The CDR3 DNA sequence: TGTGCCAGCAGCGGGACTAGCGGGGGGCTCTCTGGGGCCAACGTCCTGACTTTC.

This chain uses TRBV4-1 with TRBJ2-7; 14 nucleotides align to TRBD2. Germline V lookup: CDR1 MGHRA, CDR2 YSYEKL. The CDR3 consists of 18 residues. With 3 bases clipped from V and 3 bases from J, the junction kept 10 bases outside the gene matches. The CDR3: CASSHPTVTSGGDYEQYF. CDR3 nucleotide sequence: TGCGCCAGCAGCCACCCCACGGTGACTAGCGGGGGGGACTACGAGCAGTACTTC.